Sequencing of this T cell receptor beta chain was carried out in a study of T-cell reconstitution after alpha-beta-depleted transplantation in children. TCRbeta library preparation incorporated unique molecular identifiers. Each CDR3 protein is one row after TCRdb ran MiXCR on the PCR reads. The table includes nearly 400,000 distinct CDR3 sequences, roughly 21% detected once. Trimming removed 7 bases from V and 5 bases from J, with 17 bases in between. Germline V lookup: CDR1 SGHVS, CDR2 FQNEAQ. The CDR3 runs to 15 residues. This clonotype was seen at least ten times. The TCR was taken from a human donor who donated a stem cell graft to a child with acute myeloid leukemia. Here the sequenced sample was PBMCs from the stem cell graft donor, taken from the stem cell graft. The chain recombines TRBV7-8 with TRBJ2-2, with D possibly being TRBD2 (5 bases). CDR3 coding DNA: TGTGCCAGCACCTTCAGCGGTACGGGTACCGGGGAGCTGTTTTTT. Translating it yields CASTFSGTGTGELFF.